This T cell receptor beta chain was documented in a study of cytomegalovirus exposure and HLA in healthy donors. This clone appeared once. Its antigen is currently unknown. The PCR contained 60 Vbeta and 13 Jbeta primers. Sequenced by immunoSEQ multiplex PCR; TCRdb stores in-frame clones only, minus some. The data show about 130,000 clones, 60% to 80% seen once. This CDR3 spans 14 amino acids. Germline CDR1 SGDLS, CDR2 YYNGEE. The V and J ends lost 2 bases and 7 bases respectively, with 12 bases between them. Study outcomes and limitations: According to the study, roughly 160 TCR beta chains were cytomegalovirus-associated.

The TCR originated in a man between 50 and 59 years old in good health and CMV-seronegative. The sample was PBMCs. The chain recombines TRBV9 with TRBJ2-2, with D tentatively TRBD2 (5 bases). CDR3 coding DNA: TGTGCCAGCAGCGTTCTCCCGGAGGACGGGGAGCTGTTTTTT. Residues: CASSVLPEDGELFF. The whole variable domain, remainder taken from reference TRBV9 and TRBJ2-2, is DSGVTQTPKHLITATGQRVTLRCSPRSGDLSVYWYQQSLDQGLQFLIQYYNGEERAKGNILERFSAQQFPDLHSELNLSSLELGDSALYFCASSVLPEDGELFFGEGSRLTVL.